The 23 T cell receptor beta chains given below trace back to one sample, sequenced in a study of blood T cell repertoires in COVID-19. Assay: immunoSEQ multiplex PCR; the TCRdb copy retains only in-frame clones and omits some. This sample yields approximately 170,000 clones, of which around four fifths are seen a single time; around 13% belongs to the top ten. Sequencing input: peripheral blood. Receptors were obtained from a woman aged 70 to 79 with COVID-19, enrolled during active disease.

CDR3 amino acids: CASSAAATQETQYF. The CDR3 coding sequence is TGCGCCAGCAGCGCGGCGGCAACCCAAGAGACCCAGTACTTC. The genes are TRBV5-1 and TRBJ2-5; D is undetermined. Per the germline V gene, CDR1 is SGHRS and CDR2 is YFSETQ. The CDR3 totals 14 residues. Trimming cost V 4 bases and J 1 base, with 11 bases left between them.

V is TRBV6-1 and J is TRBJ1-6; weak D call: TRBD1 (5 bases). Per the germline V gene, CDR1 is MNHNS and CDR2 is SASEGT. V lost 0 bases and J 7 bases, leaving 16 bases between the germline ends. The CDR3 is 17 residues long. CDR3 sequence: CASSEARGGVGNSPLHF. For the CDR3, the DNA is TGTGCCAGCAGTGAAGCGCGGGGAGGGGTCGGCAATTCACCCCTCCACTTT.

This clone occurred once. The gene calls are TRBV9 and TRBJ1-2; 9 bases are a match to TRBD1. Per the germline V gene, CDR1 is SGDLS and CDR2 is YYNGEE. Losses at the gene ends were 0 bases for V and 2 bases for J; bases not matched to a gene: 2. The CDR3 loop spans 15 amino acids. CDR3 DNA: TGTGCCAGCAGCGTAGGGGGGACAGGGAACTATGGCTACACCTTC. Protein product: CASSVGGTGNYGYTF. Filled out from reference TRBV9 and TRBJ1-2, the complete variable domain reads DSGVTQTPKHLITATGQRVTLRCSPRSGDLSVYWYQQSLDQGLQFLIQYYNGEERAKGNILERFSAQQFPDLHSELNLSSLELGDSALYFCASSVGGTGNYGYTFGSGTRLTVV.

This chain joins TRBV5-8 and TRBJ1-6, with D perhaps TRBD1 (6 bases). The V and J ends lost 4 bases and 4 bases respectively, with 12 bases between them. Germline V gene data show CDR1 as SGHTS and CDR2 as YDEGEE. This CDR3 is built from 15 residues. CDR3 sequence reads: CASSGTGTYNSPLHF. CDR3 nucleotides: TGTGCCAGCAGCGGAACAGGGACGTATAATTCACCCCTCCACTTT.

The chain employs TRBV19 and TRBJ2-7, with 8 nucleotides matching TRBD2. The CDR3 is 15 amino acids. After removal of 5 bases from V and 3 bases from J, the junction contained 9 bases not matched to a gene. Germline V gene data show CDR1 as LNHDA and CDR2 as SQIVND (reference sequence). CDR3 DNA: TGTGCCAGTAGTGTATCCTCGGGGGGGAACTACGAGCAGTACGTC. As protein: CASSVSSGGNYEQYV.

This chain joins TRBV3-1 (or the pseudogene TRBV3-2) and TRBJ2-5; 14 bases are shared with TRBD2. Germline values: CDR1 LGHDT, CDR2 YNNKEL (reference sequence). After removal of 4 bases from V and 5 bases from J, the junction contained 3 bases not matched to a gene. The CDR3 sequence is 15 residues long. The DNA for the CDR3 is TGTGCCAGCAGCCGGACTAGCGGGGGGTTGGAGACCCAGTACTTC. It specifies CASSRTSGGLETQYF.

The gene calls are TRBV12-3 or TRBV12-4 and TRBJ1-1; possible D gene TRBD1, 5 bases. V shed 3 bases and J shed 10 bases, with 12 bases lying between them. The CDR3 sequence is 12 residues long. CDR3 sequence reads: CASSLGGVRAFF. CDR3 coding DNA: TGTGCCAGCAGTTTGGGGGGTGTGAGAGCTTTCTTT.

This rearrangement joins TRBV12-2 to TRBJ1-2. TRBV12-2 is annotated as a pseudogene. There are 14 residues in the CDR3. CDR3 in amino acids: CASPEDCPNYGYTF. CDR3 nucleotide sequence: TGTGCAAGTCCCGAGGACTGTCCTAACTATGGCTACACCTTC.

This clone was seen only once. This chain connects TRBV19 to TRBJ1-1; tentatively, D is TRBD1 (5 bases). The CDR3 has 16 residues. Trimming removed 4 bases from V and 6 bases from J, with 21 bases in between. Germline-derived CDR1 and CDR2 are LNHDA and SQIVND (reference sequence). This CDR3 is CASSTPGGGRRPEAFF. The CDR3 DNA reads TGTGCCAGTAGTACTCCCGGGGGGGGGAGACGACCTGAAGCTTTCTTT.

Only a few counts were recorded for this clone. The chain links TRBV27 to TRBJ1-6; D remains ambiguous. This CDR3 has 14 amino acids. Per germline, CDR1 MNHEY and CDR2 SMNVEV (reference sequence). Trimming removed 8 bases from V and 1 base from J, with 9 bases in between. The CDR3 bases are TGTGCCAGCCGACTTAGTTCCTATAATTCACCCCTCCACTTT. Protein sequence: CASRLSSYNSPLHF.

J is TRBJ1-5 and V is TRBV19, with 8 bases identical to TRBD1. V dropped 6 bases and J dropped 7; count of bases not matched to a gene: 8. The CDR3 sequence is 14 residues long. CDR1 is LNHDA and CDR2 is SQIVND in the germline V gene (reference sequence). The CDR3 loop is CASSQGQGGQPQHF. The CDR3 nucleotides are TGTGCCAGTAGCCAAGGACAGGGCGGGCAGCCCCAGCATTTT.

The CDR3 sequence: CASSSGAGTNEKLFF. The CDR3 region has the DNA TGTGCCAGCTCCAGTGGGGCAGGAACTAATGAAAAACTGTTTTTT. The V call is TRBV3-1 (or the pseudogene TRBV3-2), the J call TRBJ1-4, with D perhaps TRBD1 (5 bases). The V gene lost 8 bases and the J gene lost 1 base, with 14 bases spanning the gap. The CDR3 totals 15 residues. Germline V CDR1 and CDR2: LGHDT, YNNKEL (reference sequence).

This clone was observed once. CDR3 protein: CASTSFLLGTEAFF. The CDR3 coding sequence is TGTGCCAGTACCTCGTTCCTCCTAGGCACTGAAGCTTTCTTT. J is TRBJ1-1 and V is TRBV19; D unresolved. The V end lost 7 bases, the J end lost 4 bases, and 16 bases lay between the germline ends. The CDR3 is 14 amino acids. CDR1 is LNHDA and CDR2 is SQIVND in the germline V gene (reference sequence).

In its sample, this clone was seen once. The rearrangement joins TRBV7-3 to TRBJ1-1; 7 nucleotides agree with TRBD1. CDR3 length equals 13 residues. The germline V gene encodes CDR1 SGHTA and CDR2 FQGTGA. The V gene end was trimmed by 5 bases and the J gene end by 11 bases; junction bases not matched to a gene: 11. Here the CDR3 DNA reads TGTGCCAGCAGCACAGGCAGTGAGGGACAGGCTTTCTTT. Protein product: CASSTGSEGQAFF.

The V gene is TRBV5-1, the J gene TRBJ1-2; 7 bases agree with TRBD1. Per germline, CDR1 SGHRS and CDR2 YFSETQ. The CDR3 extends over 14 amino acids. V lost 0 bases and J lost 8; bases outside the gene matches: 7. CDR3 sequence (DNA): TGCGCCAGCAGCTTGGCCGGGACAGTAGAGGGCTACACCTTC. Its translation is CASSLAGTVEGYTF.

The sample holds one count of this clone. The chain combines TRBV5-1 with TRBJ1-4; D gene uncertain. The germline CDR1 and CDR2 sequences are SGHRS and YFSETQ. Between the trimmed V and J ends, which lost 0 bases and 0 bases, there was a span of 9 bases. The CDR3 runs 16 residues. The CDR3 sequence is CASSLAPYATNEKLFF. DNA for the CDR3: TGCGCCAGCAGCTTGGCCCCCTATGCAACTAATGAAAAACTGTTTTTT.

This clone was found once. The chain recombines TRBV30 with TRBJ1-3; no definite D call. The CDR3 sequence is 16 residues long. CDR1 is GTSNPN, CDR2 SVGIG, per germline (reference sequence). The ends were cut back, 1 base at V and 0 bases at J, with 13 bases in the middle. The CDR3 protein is CAWSGWEGFSGNTIYF. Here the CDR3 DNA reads TGTGCCTGGAGTGGATGGGAGGGTTTCTCTGGAAACACCATATATTTT.

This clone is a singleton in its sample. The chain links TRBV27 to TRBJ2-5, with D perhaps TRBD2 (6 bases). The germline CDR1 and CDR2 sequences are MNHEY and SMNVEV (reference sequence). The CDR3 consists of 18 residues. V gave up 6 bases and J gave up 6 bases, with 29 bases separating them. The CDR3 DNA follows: TGTGCCAGCAGACCTTCGAACTCCCTGCGGGATAGGTTAAAGACCCAGTACTTC. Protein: CASRPSNSLRDRLKTQYF.

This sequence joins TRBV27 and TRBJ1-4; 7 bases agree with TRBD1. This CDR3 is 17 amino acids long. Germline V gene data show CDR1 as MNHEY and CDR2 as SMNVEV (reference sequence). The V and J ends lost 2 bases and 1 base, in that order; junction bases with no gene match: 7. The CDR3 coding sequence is TGTGCCAGCAGTTTAGTTAGACAGGGCGGAACTAATGAAAAACTGTTTTTT. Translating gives CASSLVRQGGTNEKLFF.

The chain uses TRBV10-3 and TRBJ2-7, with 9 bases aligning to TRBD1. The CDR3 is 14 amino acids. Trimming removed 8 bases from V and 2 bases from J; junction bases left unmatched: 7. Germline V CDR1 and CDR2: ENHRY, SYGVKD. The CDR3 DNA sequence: TGTGCCATCGGGACCGGGACAGGGACCTACGAGCAGTACTTC. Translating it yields CAIGTGTGTYEQYF.

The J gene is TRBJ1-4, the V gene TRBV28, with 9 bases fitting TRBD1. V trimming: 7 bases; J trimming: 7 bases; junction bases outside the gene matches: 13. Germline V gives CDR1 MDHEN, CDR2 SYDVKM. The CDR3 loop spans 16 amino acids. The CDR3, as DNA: TGTGCCAGCAAAGCCCCCAAGACAGGGGGGGGTGAAAAACTGTTTTTT. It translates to CASKAPKTGGGEKLFF.

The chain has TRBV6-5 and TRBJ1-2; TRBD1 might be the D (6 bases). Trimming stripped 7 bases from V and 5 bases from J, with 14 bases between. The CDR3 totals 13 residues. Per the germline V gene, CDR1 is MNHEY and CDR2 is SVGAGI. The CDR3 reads CASKTGTFYGYTF. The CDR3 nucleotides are TGTGCCAGCAAGACGGGGACATTTTATGGCTACACCTTC.

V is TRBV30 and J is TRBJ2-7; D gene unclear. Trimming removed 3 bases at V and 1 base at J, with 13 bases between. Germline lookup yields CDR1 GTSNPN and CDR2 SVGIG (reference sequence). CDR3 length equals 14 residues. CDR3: CAWRYTSNSYEQYF. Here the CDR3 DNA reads TGTGCCTGGAGGTATACATCCAATTCCTACGAGCAGTACTTC.